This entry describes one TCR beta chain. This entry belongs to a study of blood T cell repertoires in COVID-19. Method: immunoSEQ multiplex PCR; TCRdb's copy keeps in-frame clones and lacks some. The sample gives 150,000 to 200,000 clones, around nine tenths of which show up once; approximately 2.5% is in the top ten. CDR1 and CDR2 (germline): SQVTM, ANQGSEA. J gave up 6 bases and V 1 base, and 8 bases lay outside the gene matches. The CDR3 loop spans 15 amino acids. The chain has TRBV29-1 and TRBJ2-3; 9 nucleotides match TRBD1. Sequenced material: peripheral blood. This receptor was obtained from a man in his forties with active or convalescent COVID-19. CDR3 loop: CSVEGPQGARDTQYF. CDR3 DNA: TGCAGCGTTGAAGGCCCACAGGGGGCTCGGGATACGCAGTATTTT.